These 24 T cell receptor beta chains were all obtained from the same sample, sequenced in a study of blood T cell repertoires in COVID-19. Some clones are missing from TCRdb's copy, which holds only in-frame ones; the method was immunoSEQ multiplex PCR. Here the sample spans around 300,000 clones, 80% to 90% being singletons. What was sequenced was PBMCs or T cells enriched from blood (not recorded which). Receptors were obtained from a woman between 18 and 30 years old who had recovered from COVID-19.

About this clone: The identical CDR3 is also encoded by other nucleotide sequences in the sample. The V call is TRBV5-1, the J call TRBJ1-4, with 9 bases fitting TRBD1. The CDR3 loop spans 14 amino acids. V dropped 0 bases and J dropped 7; count of bases not matched to a gene: 1. Germline V gene lookup returns CDR1 SGHRS and CDR2 YFSETQ. CDR3 sequence reads: CASSLGQGGEKLFF. The CDR3 region has the DNA TGCGCCAGCAGCTTGGGACAGGGGGGTGAAAAACTGTTTTTT. The complete variable domain, with remaining parts taken from reference TRBV5-1 and TRBJ1-4, reads KAGVTQTPRYLIKTRGQQVTLSCSPISGHRSVSWYQQTPGQGLQFLFEYFSETQRNKGNFPGRFSGRQFSNSRSEMNVSTLELGDSALYLCASSLGQGGEKLFFGSGTQLSVL.

The rearrangement links TRBV18 to TRBJ1-2; weak D call: TRBD1 (6 bases). Germline assignment: CDR1 KGHSH and CDR2 LQKENI. V was pared by 6 bases and J by 4 bases, with 15 bases between. CDR3 length: 14 amino acids. The CDR3 DNA is TGTGCCAGCTCTCCGGACAGTGCTCTCTATGGCTACACCTTC. Its protein product is CASSPDSALYGYTF.

This rearrangement joins TRBV12-3 or TRBV12-4 to TRBJ1-1; the D gene is possibly TRBD1 (6 bases). V was cut by 11 bases and J by 4 bases, with 17 bases left in between. This CDR3 contains 13 residues. CDR3: CAAGQFSGTEAFF. The CDR3 DNA reads as TGTGCCGCCGGACAGTTCTCCGGCACTGAAGCTTTCTTT.

The chain uses TRBV5-1 and TRBJ2-7; D might be TRBD1 (6 bases). V was cut by 5 bases and J by 3 bases, with 15 bases left in between. In germline, CDR1 is SGHRS, CDR2 YFSETQ. The CDR3 loop spans 14 amino acids. The CDR3 region has the DNA TGCGCCAGCAGTCGTGGGACACTCAACTACGAGCAGTACTTC. As protein: CASSRGTLNYEQYF.

This clone was observed once. The gene calls are TRBV19 and TRBJ1-4; possible D gene TRBD1, 5 bases. Germline CDR1 LNHDA, CDR2 SQIVND (reference sequence). The CDR3 covers 15 residues. V was clipped by 8 bases and J by 7 bases, with 20 bases between them. CDR3 region: CASGALLGGFEKLFF. The CDR3 DNA sequence: TGTGCCAGTGGCGCACTCCTTGGGGGGTTTGAAAAACTGTTTTTT.

This clone has ten or more counts. The rearrangement links TRBV4-1 to TRBJ2-1; D perhaps matches TRBD2 (6 bases). Between the trimmed V and J ends, which lost 4 bases and 3 bases, there was a span of 16 bases. This CDR3 contains 16 residues. Per germline, CDR1 MGHRA and CDR2 YSYEKL. CDR3 sequence: CASSRDLTGGYNEQFF. In DNA form, the CDR3 reads TGCGCCAGCAGCCGGGACTTGACCGGGGGCTACAATGAGCAGTTCTTC.

The genes are TRBV19 and TRBJ1-2; 9 nucleotides align to TRBD1. This CDR3 contains 15 residues. CDR1 is LNHDA, CDR2 SQIVND, per germline (reference sequence). J lost 8 bases, V lost 3 bases, and 10 bases had no gene match. The CDR3 region has the DNA TGTGCCAGTAGTATGGGATGGGACAGGGATGGAGGCTACACCTTC. This gives the protein CASSMGWDRDGGYTF.

The chain couples TRBV7-9 to TRBJ2-7; weak D call: TRBD1 (6 bases). The V end was cut by 3 bases, the J end by 4 bases, with 13 bases between. The CDR3 extends over 14 amino acids. Germline-derived CDR1 and CDR2 are SEHNR and FQNEAQ (reference sequence). The CDR3 nucleotides are TGTGCCAGCAGCTTCTCGGACAGTGGGTACGAGCAGTACTTC. It translates to CASSFSDSGYEQYF.

Written as DNA, the CDR3 is TGTGCCAGCAGCCAGAGCGGACTAGCGGGGGGGTCCGGGGAGCTGTTTTTT. Translated, it gives CASSQSGLAGGSGELFF. The chain couples TRBV3-1 (or the pseudogene TRBV3-2) to TRBJ2-2; 15 bases match TRBD2. Germline CDR1 LGHDT, CDR2 YNNKEL (reference sequence). V shed 3 bases and J 6 bases; nucleotides not matched to a gene: 5. The CDR3 runs 17 residues.

Notes on this clone: Other DNA variants within this sample encode the same CDR3. The chain joins TRBV6-5 to TRBJ1-6, with TRBD1 matching 7 bases. CDR1 MNHEY and CDR2 SVGAGI come from the germline V gene. CDR3 size: 14 residues. V dropped 5 bases and J dropped 7; count of bases not matched to a gene: 5. CDR3 DNA sequence: TGTGCCAGCAGTCGACAGGGCCCAAATTCACCCCTCCACTTT. Translated: CASSRQGPNSPLHF.

This chain connects TRBV4-1 to TRBJ1-2; a weak D match, TRBD1 (5 bases). Germline V gene lookup returns CDR1 MGHRA and CDR2 YSYEKL. V was shortened by 1 base and J by 4 bases, with 13 bases between the two germline ends. The CDR3 totals 15 residues. The chain's CDR3 is CASSQAGGSRYGYTF. The CDR3 DNA sequence: TGCGCCAGCAGCCAAGCCGGGGGGTCCCGCTATGGCTACACCTTC.

The rearrangement uses TRBV5-3 and TRBJ2-3; 7 nucleotides line up with TRBD1. TRBV5-3 falls under the ORF class, with uncertain function. This CDR3 is 16 amino acids long. V trimming: 4 bases; J trimming: 0 bases; junction bases outside the gene matches: 8. The DNA for the CDR3 is TGTGCCAGAAGCACAAGACAGGGACCTAGCACAGATACGCAGTATTTT. Its protein is CARSTRQGPSTDTQYF.

The chain combines TRBV29-1 with TRBJ2-2, with TRBD2 as a possible D gene (6 bases). The CDR3 spans 14 residues. With 5 bases removed from V and 6 bases from J, the gap between germline ends came to 16 bases. Germline lookup yields CDR1 SQVTM and CDR2 ANQGSEA. This CDR3 is CSVIGGSFSGELFF. CDR3 in DNA: TGCAGCGTTATCGGGGGTAGTTTCTCCGGGGAGCTGTTTTTT.

The J gene is TRBJ1-1, the V gene TRBV11-2; 8 positions agree with TRBD1. With V trimmed by 5 bases and J by 3 bases, 11 bases remained unmatched. CDR1 and CDR2 (germline): SGHAT, FQNNGV. This CDR3 region has 16 residues. CDR3 amino acids: CASSPGVVDRDTEAFF. DNA for the CDR3: TGTGCCAGCAGCCCGGGGGTAGTGGACAGGGACACTGAAGCTTTCTTT.

V usage is TRBV7-9 and J usage is TRBJ1-1; a weak D match, TRBD1 (5 bases). The V end lost 5 bases, the J end lost 8 bases, and 9 bases lay between the germline ends. Per the germline V gene, CDR1 is SEHNR and CDR2 is FQNEAQ (reference sequence). This CDR3 contains 11 residues. CDR3 amino acids: CASSPRTEAFF. CDR3 in DNA: TGTGCCAGCAGCCCCCGGACAGAAGCTTTCTTT.

The chain recombines TRBV9 with TRBJ2-2, with 9 nucleotides matching TRBD2. J lost 5 bases, V lost 0 bases, and 11 bases had no gene match. CDR1 and CDR2 from the germline V gene are SGDLS and YYNGEE. The CDR3 is 18 residues long. Here the CDR3 DNA reads TGTGCCAGCAGCGTAGGAGTTAGCGGGGGAAGGAGTACCGGGGAGCTGTTTTTT. Translation gives CASSVGVSGGRSTGELFF.

The V call is TRBV14, the J call TRBJ1-2; TRBD1 aligns across 7 bases. The length of the CDR3 is 15 residues. The V gene's germline CDR1 is SGHDN and CDR2 FVKESK. V lost 0 bases and J lost 5; bases outside the gene matches: 6. In DNA form, the CDR3 reads TGTGCCAGCAGCCAAGACTTACAGGGGTTTTATGGCTACACCTTC. Its translation: CASSQDLQGFYGYTF.

For the CDR3, the DNA is TGTGCCAGTATGAGGTCAGTCGGGCAGCCCCAGCATTTT. It is translated as CASMRSVGQPQHF. The J gene is TRBJ1-5, the V gene TRBV19; D is unresolved. V dropped 7 bases and J dropped 7 bases, with 14 bases sitting between them. The CDR3 is 13 residues long. Germline V gene sequence: CDR1 LNHDA, CDR2 SQIVND (reference sequence). Full variable domain (missing parts from reference TRBV19 and TRBJ1-5): DGGITQSPKYLFRKEGQNVTLSCEQNLNHDAMYWYRQDPGQGLRLIYYSQIVNDFQKGDIAEGYSVSREKKESFPLTVTSAQKNPTAFYLCASMRSVGQPQHFGDGTRLSIL.

The rearrangement links TRBV7-9 to TRBJ1-5; D is possibly TRBD1 (6 bases). In germline, CDR1 is SEHNR, CDR2 FQNEAQ (reference sequence). The CDR3 spans 16 residues. V gave up 0 bases and J gave up 2 bases, with 11 bases separating them. This CDR3 is CASSLAGAEGNQPQHF. The CDR3 DNA follows: TGTGCCAGCAGCTTAGCGGGGGCAGAGGGCAATCAGCCCCAGCATTTT.

J is TRBJ1-4 and V is TRBV4-1; tentative D call: TRBD1 (6 bases). Germline CDR1 and CDR2: MGHRA and YSYEKL. Trimming took off 4 bases at V and 4 bases at J, with 16 bases between the two ends. The CDR3 loop spans 16 amino acids. DNA for the CDR3: TGCGCCAGCAGCCCTTACAGGGACGAGGTTAATGAAAAACTGTTTTTT. Protein: CASSPYRDEVNEKLFF.

V and J are TRBV28 and TRBJ1-4, with D tentatively TRBD1 (6 bases). The germline gives CDR1 MDHEN, CDR2 SYDVKM. The length of the CDR3 is 16 residues. V shed 6 bases and J shed 8 bases, with 22 bases lying between them. For the CDR3, the DNA is TGTGCCAGCAGGCGAAGGGGGGGGGCGGAGGAGGAAAAACTGTTTTTT. The encoded protein is CASRRRGGAEEEKLFF.

The chain carries TRBV28 and TRBJ1-5; 7 bases map to TRBD1. Germline CDR1 and CDR2: MDHEN and SYDVKM. V lost 4 bases, J lost 4 bases, and 4 bases stayed unmatched. The CDR3 contains 14 residues. The DNA of the CDR3 is TGTGCCAGCAGTTATCGGACAGGTAATCAGCCCCAGCATTTT. It is translated as CASSYRTGNQPQHF.

CDR3 loop: CASSQIRYSNQPQHF. Written as DNA, the CDR3 is TGCGCCAGCAGTCAGATTAGATATAGCAATCAGCCCCAGCATTTT. This chain joins TRBV23-1 and TRBJ1-5; D is uncertain. TRBV23-1 is assigned to the ORF class and has an uncertain function. Deletions cut 3 bases from V and 0 bases from J, with 9 bases between. CDR3 length: 15 residues.

The rearrangement uses TRBV19 and TRBJ1-5, with D possibly being TRBD1 (5 bases). The CDR3 sequence is 14 residues long. The V end was cut by 9 bases, the J end by 7 bases, with 19 bases between. In germline, CDR1 is LNHDA, CDR2 SQIVND (reference sequence). The CDR3 nucleotides are TGTGCCAGGCATGGGGGGACCGGACCGCAGCCCCAGCATTTT. Protein sequence: CARHGGTGPQPQHF.